The rows below give T cell receptor beta chains drawn from one sample of a study of OX40 agonist ivuxolimab in advanced cancers. TCRdb's table, derived via immunoSEQ multiplex PCR, lists solely in-frame clones and lacks some. The sample includes fewer than 85,000 clones, roughly nine tenths of them seen just once. The sequencing used CD4+ or CD8+ T cells sorted from blood, collected in a trial of the OX40 agonist ivuxolimab. Receptor source: an adult with an advanced solid tumor such as melanoma, head and neck, liver or kidney cancer. CDR3s include the opening cysteine and the closing phenylalanine or tryptophan. The order of the fields is clone size, V gene, D gene, J gene, CDR3 DNA, CDR3 protein. D genes are given only for firm matches. A row's size may be missing; if present it is once, few, many or a size class.

abundance: NA
v_gene: TRBV7-2
d_gene: NA
j_gene: TRBJ2-7
CDR3nt: TGTGCCAGCAGCTTATCGGAGTCCTACGAGCAGTACTTC
CDR3aa: CASSLSESYEQYF

abundance: NA
v_gene: TRBV29-1
d_gene: NA
j_gene: TRBJ2-1
CDR3nt: TGCAGTGCTAATCGGGATCCCCGGGCGCAGTTCTTC
CDR3aa: CSANRDPRAQFF

abundance: NA
v_gene: TRBV14
d_gene: TRBD1
j_gene: TRBJ2-7
CDR3nt: TGTGCCAGCAGCCAAGGCCCCGGGACAGGGCTCAACGAGCAGTACTTC
CDR3aa: CASSQGPGTGLNEQYF

abundance: NA
v_gene: TRBV10-1
d_gene: NA
j_gene: TRBJ2-1
CDR3nt: TGCGCCAGCAGTGAGAAGGGAAGCTCCTACAATGAGCAGTTCTTC
CDR3aa: CASSEKGSSYNEQFF

abundance: NA
v_gene: TRBV5-4
d_gene: TRBD2
j_gene: TRBJ2-7
CDR3nt: TGTGCCAGCAGCTTGACTGGCGGGGGAAACGAGCAGTACTTC
CDR3aa: CASSLTGGGNEQYF

abundance: NA
v_gene: TRBV7-9
d_gene: NA
j_gene: TRBJ1-1
CDR3nt: TGTGCCAGCAGCTTAATGTCAAGTACTGAAGCTTTCTTT
CDR3aa: CASSLMSSTEAFF

abundance: NA
v_gene: TRBV2
d_gene: TRBD2
j_gene: TRBJ2-1
CDR3nt: TGTGCCAGTAGCGGGAGCGGGGTACTGGTGGCCAATGAGCAGTTCTTC
CDR3aa: CASSGSGVLVANEQFF

abundance: NA
v_gene: TRBV19
d_gene: NA
j_gene: TRBJ2-1
CDR3nt: TGTGCCAGTAGTATAGACAGGGAGTCGCAGTACAATGAGCAGTTCTTC
CDR3aa: CASSIDRESQYNEQFF

abundance: NA
v_gene: TRBV10-3
d_gene: TRBD1
j_gene: TRBJ2-7
CDR3nt: TGTGCCATCAGTGATCCTGGACAGGGAGACCCCTACGAGCAGTACTTC
CDR3aa: CAISDPGQGDPYEQYF

abundance: NA
v_gene: TRBV5-5
d_gene: NA
j_gene: TRBJ1-6
CDR3nt: TGTGCCAGCAGCTTGCTGGGGGGCGGGAGTAATTCACCCCTCCACTTT
CDR3aa: CASSLLGGGSNSPLHF

abundance: NA
v_gene: TRBV7-2
d_gene: TRBD2
j_gene: TRBJ2-1
CDR3nt: TGTGCCAGCAGCTTAAAGAGGCTAGCGGGAGTCTCCTACAATGAGCAGTTCTTC
CDR3aa: CASSLKRLAGVSYNEQFF

abundance: NA
v_gene: TRBV6-1
d_gene: NA
j_gene: TRBJ2-6
CDR3nt: TGTGCCAGCACATCCCTTTCTGGGGCCAACGTCCTGACTTTC
CDR3aa: CASTSLSGANVLTF

abundance: NA
v_gene: TRBV5-1
d_gene: TRBD2
j_gene: TRBJ2-3
CDR3nt: TGCGCCAGCAGCTTTAGCGGGGCTAGCACAGATACGCAGTATTTT
CDR3aa: CASSFSGASTDTQYF

abundance: few
v_gene: TRBV14
d_gene: TRBD2
j_gene: TRBJ2-7
CDR3nt: TGTGCCAGCAGCCAGGGACTAGCGGGACCCTACGAGCAGTACTTC
CDR3aa: CASSQGLAGPYEQYF

abundance: NA
v_gene: TRBV5-1
d_gene: NA
j_gene: TRBJ1-1
CDR3nt: TGCGCCAGCACAGAACAGGCGAACACTGAAGCTTTCTTT
CDR3aa: CASTEQANTEAFF

abundance: NA
v_gene: TRBV5-1
d_gene: NA
j_gene: TRBJ1-5
CDR3nt: TGCGCCAGCAGCTTAGATCCGGGGGGTGGTCAGCCCCAGCATTTT
CDR3aa: CASSLDPGGGQPQHF

abundance: NA
v_gene: TRBV28
d_gene: TRBD1
j_gene: TRBJ1-1
CDR3nt: TGTGCCAGCAGTCCGACAGGGCCGAGCACTGAAGCTTTCTTT
CDR3aa: CASSPTGPSTEAFF

abundance: NA
v_gene: TRBV6-6
d_gene: NA
j_gene: TRBJ2-3
CDR3nt: TGTGCCAGCACCCCTCGGGGGCTAGCGGGCACAGATACGCAGTATTTT
CDR3aa: CASTPRGLAGTDTQYF

abundance: NA
v_gene: TRBV6-6
d_gene: NA
j_gene: TRBJ2-1
CDR3nt: TGTGCCAGCAAAGACAGGAACAATGAGCAGTTCTTC
CDR3aa: CASKDRNNEQFF

abundance: NA
v_gene: TRBV20-1
d_gene: NA
j_gene: TRBJ1-1
CDR3nt: TGCAGTGCTAGCAGGGAGGTTGAAGCTTTCTTT
CDR3aa: CSASREVEAFF

abundance: once
v_gene: TRBV9
d_gene: NA
j_gene: TRBJ1-2
CDR3nt: TGTGCCAGCAGCGTGGGGTCTCTATTAGGATATGGCTACACCTTC
CDR3aa: CASSVGSLLGYGYTF

abundance: NA
v_gene: TRBV29-1
d_gene: NA
j_gene: TRBJ1-1
CDR3nt: TGCAGCGTTGCGTGGAACACTGAAGCTTTCTTT
CDR3aa: CSVAWNTEAFF

abundance: NA
v_gene: TRBV25-1
d_gene: NA
j_gene: TRBJ2-7
CDR3nt: TGTGCCAGCAGTAACACGGTGCCCTACGAGCAGTACTTC
CDR3aa: CASSNTVPYEQYF

abundance: NA
v_gene: TRBV15
d_gene: NA
j_gene: TRBJ1-6
CDR3nt: TGTGCCACCAGCAGAGATCCAGGCCAACGCTCCTATAATTCACCCCTCCACTTT
CDR3aa: CATSRDPGQRSYNSPLHF

abundance: NA
v_gene: TRBV2
d_gene: TRBD2
j_gene: TRBJ2-5
CDR3nt: TGTGCCAGCGTTAGCGGGGCCCTCCCGGAGACCCAGTACTTC
CDR3aa: CASVSGALPETQYF

abundance: NA
v_gene: TRBV30
d_gene: NA
j_gene: TRBJ1-2
CDR3nt: TGTGCCTGGGGGGGGCCAGGGTATGGCTACACCTTC
CDR3aa: CAWGGPGYGYTF

abundance: NA
v_gene: TRBV5-8
d_gene: NA
j_gene: TRBJ1-1
CDR3nt: TGTGCCAGCAGCCTAGGCAGGGAGAGGAACACTGAAGCTTTCTTT
CDR3aa: CASSLGRERNTEAFF

abundance: NA
v_gene: TRBV28
d_gene: TRBD2
j_gene: TRBJ2-2
CDR3nt: TGTGCCAGCAACACCGGGACTAGCGGGAGAGCCGGGGAGCTGTTTTTT
CDR3aa: CASNTGTSGRAGELFF

abundance: NA
v_gene: TRBV10-2
d_gene: NA
j_gene: TRBJ1-3
CDR3nt: TGCGCCAGCAGTGAGTCGAACAGGAGAAACACCATATATTTT
CDR3aa: CASSESNRRNTIYF

abundance: NA
v_gene: TRBV29-1
d_gene: NA
j_gene: TRBJ2-7
CDR3nt: TGCAGCGTTGTCCCCATCCCCCATTACTCCGAGCAGTACTTC
CDR3aa: CSVVPIPHYSEQYF

abundance: NA
v_gene: TRBV2
d_gene: NA
j_gene: TRBJ2-4
CDR3nt: TGTGCCAGCAGGGGACTCGTCGAGGCCAAAAACATTCAGTACTTC
CDR3aa: CASRGLVEAKNIQYF

abundance: NA
v_gene: TRBV28
d_gene: NA
j_gene: TRBJ1-2
CDR3nt: TGTGCCAGCTCCTCTGGGTTTTTCTATGGCTACACCTTC
CDR3aa: CASSSGFFYGYTF

abundance: NA
v_gene: TRBV11-3
d_gene: TRBD2
j_gene: TRBJ2-1
CDR3nt: TGTGCCAGCAGCAGCGGACTAGCGGGAGGGCGCAATGAGCAGTTCTTC
CDR3aa: CASSSGLAGGRNEQFF

abundance: NA
v_gene: TRBV19
d_gene: NA
j_gene: TRBJ1-1
CDR3nt: TGTGCCAGTAGTATTTCAGGGGCCATGAACACTGAAGCTTTCTTT
CDR3aa: CASSISGAMNTEAFF

abundance: NA
v_gene: TRBV10-3
d_gene: NA
j_gene: TRBJ1-4
CDR3nt: TGTGCCATCAGTGAGTCGAGAAGCAGTGTTGCAACTAATGAAAAACTGTTTTTT
CDR3aa: CAISESRSSVATNEKLFF

abundance: few
v_gene: TRBV27
d_gene: NA
j_gene: TRBJ2-1
CDR3nt: TGTGCCAGCAGGAGCACCGGGACTTTCTCTCCCTCCTACAATGAGCAGTTCTTC
CDR3aa: CASRSTGTFSPSYNEQFF

abundance: NA
v_gene: TRBV27
d_gene: TRBD1
j_gene: TRBJ2-2
CDR3nt: TGTGCCAGCAGCCGCCGGACAGGGGATACCGGGGAGCTGTTTTTT
CDR3aa: CASSRRTGDTGELFF

abundance: NA
v_gene: TRBV19
d_gene: NA
j_gene: TRBJ1-5
CDR3nt: TGTGCCAGTAGTATAACGGGGGGCGGGCAGCCCCAGCATTTT
CDR3aa: CASSITGGGQPQHF

abundance: NA
v_gene: TRBV7-9
d_gene: NA
j_gene: TRBJ2-2
CDR3nt: TGTGCCAGCAGCTTAGTTGGGGGGCGTAACACCGGGGAGCTGTTTTTT
CDR3aa: CASSLVGGRNTGELFF

abundance: NA
v_gene: TRBV6-7
d_gene: NA
j_gene: TRBJ1-5
CDR3nt: TGTGCCAGCAGCCTTGGCAGGAGCAATCAGCCCCAGCATTTT
CDR3aa: CASSLGRSNQPQHF

abundance: NA
v_gene: TRBV5-1
d_gene: TRBD1
j_gene: TRBJ1-1
CDR3nt: TGCGCCAGCAGCTTAAAATCAACCGGGACAGAGAACACTGAAGCTTTCTTT
CDR3aa: CASSLKSTGTENTEAFF

abundance: NA
v_gene: TRBV9
d_gene: NA
j_gene: TRBJ2-5
CDR3nt: TGTGCCAGCAGCGCCGAAGAGACCCAGTACTTC
CDR3aa: CASSAEETQYF

abundance: few
v_gene: TRBV21-1
d_gene: NA
j_gene: TRBJ1-1
CDR3nt: TGTGCCAGCAGCAAAGTGCCAGGGTGTCTCCCTGAAGCTTTCTTT
CDR3aa: CASSKVPGCLPEAFF

abundance: NA
v_gene: TRBV21-1
d_gene: NA
j_gene: TRBJ2-5
CDR3nt: TGTGCCAGCAGCATTCCTCCCGGGACAGGGGACCTCGGGTTAGAGACCCAGTACTTC
CDR3aa: CASSIPPGTGDLGLETQYF

abundance: NA
v_gene: TRBV30
d_gene: NA
j_gene: TRBJ2-7
CDR3nt: TGTGCCTGGAATAGTGGACCCTACGAGCAGTACTTC
CDR3aa: CAWNSGPYEQYF

abundance: NA
v_gene: TRBV27
d_gene: NA
j_gene: TRBJ1-2
CDR3nt: TGTGCCAGCAGTTTATGGAAGGACGCAGGTGGCTACACCTTC
CDR3aa: CASSLWKDAGGYTF

abundance: NA
v_gene: TRBV9
d_gene: TRBD1
j_gene: TRBJ2-4
CDR3nt: TGTGCCAGCAGCGTAGAAACAGGGGTTGCAAACATTCAGTACTTC
CDR3aa: CASSVETGVANIQYF